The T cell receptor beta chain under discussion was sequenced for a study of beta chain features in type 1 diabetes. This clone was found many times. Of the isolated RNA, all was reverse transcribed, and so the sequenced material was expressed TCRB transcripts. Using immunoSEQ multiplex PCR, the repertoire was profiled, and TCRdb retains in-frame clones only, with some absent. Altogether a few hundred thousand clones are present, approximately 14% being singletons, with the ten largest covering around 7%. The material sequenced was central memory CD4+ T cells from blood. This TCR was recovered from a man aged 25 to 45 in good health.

The CDR3 here is CASRDRPGEKLFF. The CDR3 coding sequence is TGTGCCAGTAGAGACAGGCCTGGCGAAAAACTGTTTTTT. The rearrangement joins TRBV19 to TRBJ1-4; D might be TRBD1 (6 bases). Germline-derived CDR1 and CDR2 are LNHDA and SQIVND (reference sequence). CDR3 length: 13 amino acids. The ends were cut back, 6 bases at V and 8 bases at J, with 13 bases in the middle.